Following are 28 T cell receptor beta chains from one sample sequenced in a study of OX40 agonist ivuxolimab in advanced cancers. The data were produced by immunoSEQ multiplex PCR, yet TCRdb's version contains in-frame clones alone and is incomplete. In the table there are 50,000 to 60,000 clones, roughly three quarters of which are singletons. The material sequenced was CD4+ or CD8+ T cells sorted from blood, taken in a trial of the OX40 agonist ivuxolimab. The receptor set was obtained from an adult with an advanced solid tumor such as melanoma, head and neck, liver or kidney cancer.

The V gene is TRBV27, the J gene TRBJ1-6; 11 nucleotides match TRBD1. The germline V gene has CDR1 MNHEY and CDR2 SMNVEV (reference sequence). V shed 5 bases and J 11 bases; nucleotides not matched to a gene: 5. There are 14 residues in the CDR3. The CDR3 sequence: CASSRDRGMTPLHF. CDR3 sequence (DNA): TGTGCCAGCAGTCGGGACAGGGGGATGACACCCCTCCACTTT.

This chain connects TRBV15 to TRBJ2-5, with 10 bases identical to TRBD1. This CDR3 has 15 residues. Germline CDR1 and CDR2: LNHNV and YYDKDF (reference sequence). V was clipped by 4 bases and J by 0 bases; unmatched bases: 2. The CDR3 coding sequence is TGTGCCACCAGCACGGACAGGGGGTACCAAGAGACCCAGTACTTC. Translated, it gives CATSTDRGYQETQYF.

This clone occurred a few times. The chain recombines TRBV10-2 with TRBJ2-1; D perhaps matches TRBD2 (6 bases). The V gene lost 5 bases and the J gene lost 9 bases, with 14 bases spanning the gap. Per germline, CDR1 WSHSY and CDR2 SAAADI. This CDR3 contains 13 residues. DNA of the CDR3: TGCGCCAGCAGTACCTCGGGGGTACCTGAGCAGTTCTTC. This encodes CASSTSGVPEQFF.

As for this clone: The sample carries other DNA sequences with the same CDR3. This chain joins TRBV18 and TRBJ2-7, with 7 bases fitting TRBD2. CDR3 length equals 16 residues. V shed 0 bases and J 6 bases; nucleotides not matched to a gene: 11. Germline CDR1 KGHSH, CDR2 LQKENI. The CDR3 loop reads CASSPPEGRGSVEQYF. The CDR3 DNA reads TGTGCCAGCTCACCACCGGAGGGGCGGGGGTCGGTCGAGCAGTACTTC.

This clone was detected once. The J gene is TRBJ2-7, the V gene TRBV6-5, with D possibly matching TRBD2 (5 bases). V was shortened by 2 bases and J by 0 bases, with 11 bases between the two germline ends. This CDR3 comprises 15 residues. Germline V lookup: CDR1 MNHEY, CDR2 SVGAGI. The CDR3 nucleotides are TGTGCCAGCAGTTACGATAGCGTCCACTCCTACGAGCAGTACTTC. This translates into CASSYDSVHSYEQYF.

This clone occurred a few times. The rearrangement uses TRBV18 and TRBJ2-1; 9 bases match TRBD2. This CDR3 has 15 residues. The V segment lost 5 bases and the J segment 4 bases; nucleotides outside the gene matches: 6. Germline assignment: CDR1 KGHSH and CDR2 LQKENI. The CDR3 region is CASSTRLAEYNEQFF. The CDR3 DNA is TGTGCCAGCTCAACCCGACTAGCGGAGTACAATGAGCAGTTCTTC.

The chain couples TRBV7-2 to TRBJ1-2; D is ambiguous. Germline values: CDR1 SGHTA, CDR2 FQGNSA. V lost 2 bases and J lost 6, with 16 bases in between. This CDR3 comprises 15 residues. CDR3 in DNA: TGTGCCAGCAGCTTACGCGGGCTTCAATTGGATGGCTACACCTTC. Encoded protein: CASSLRGLQLDGYTF.

The chain couples TRBV18 to TRBJ1-2; D unclear. The CDR3 sequence is 15 residues long. V was clipped by 2 bases and J by 6 bases, with 16 bases between them. Germline V gene lookup returns CDR1 KGHSH and CDR2 LQKENI. Here the CDR3 DNA reads TGTGCCAGCTCACCAGACGCGCAGCTACAAAATGGCTACACCTTC. Its protein is CASSPDAQLQNGYTF.

In regard to this clone: The junction and the germline gene differ at one end; a read error may be behind it. The chain uses TRBV2 and TRBJ1-1; tentative D call: TRBD1 (6 bases). Germline loops: CDR1 SNHLY, CDR2 FYNNEI. This CDR3 spans 13 amino acids. CDR3: CASETGPPTGAFF. The DNA for the CDR3 is TGTGCCAGCGAGACAGGCCCACCGACTGGAGCTTTCTTT.

This clone was detected once. One junction end does not reproduce the germline sequence, and a read error may be involved. The sample holds other DNA sequences that translate to the same CDR3. The chain recombines TRBV11-1 with TRBJ1-1; TRBD1 aligns across 7 bases. Germline assignment: CDR1 SGHAT and CDR2 FQDESV (reference sequence). The CDR3 is 15 residues long. The CDR3 is CASSLGRQGGTEAFF. In DNA, the CDR3 is TGTGCCAGCAGTTTAGGGAGACAGGGAGGCACTGAAGCTTTCTTT.

The table lists this clone with a few counts. The chain recombines TRBV7-2 with TRBJ1-2; D is undetermined. V lost 1 base and J 0 bases, leaving 9 bases between the germline ends. Per the germline V gene, CDR1 is SGHTA and CDR2 is FQGNSA. The CDR3 is 15 amino acids. The CDR3 region has the DNA TGTGCCAGCAGCTTAGTGTCGGCTTCTAACTATGGCTACACCTTC. This codes for CASSLVSASNYGYTF.

This chain connects TRBV19 to TRBJ2-7, with TRBD2 identical over 10 bases. Unmatched junction bases numbered 1, after V lost 3 bases and J lost 2 bases. From germline, CDR1 is LNHDA and CDR2 SQIVND (reference sequence). The CDR3 runs 14 residues. The CDR3 DNA follows: TGTGCCAGTAGTATTAGCGGGGGGACCTACGAGCAGTACTTC. This translates into CASSISGGTYEQYF.

V usage is TRBV6-5 and J usage is TRBJ2-1, with D unresolved. There are 12 residues in the CDR3. The germline V gene encodes CDR1 MNHEY and CDR2 SVGAGI. Between the trimmed V and J ends, which lost 8 bases and 4 bases, there was a span of 9 bases. This CDR3 is CASAAAYNEQFF. The CDR3 nucleotides are TGTGCCAGCGCGGCAGCTTACAATGAGCAGTTCTTC.

The V and J genes are TRBV5-4 and TRBJ2-5; perhaps D is TRBD1 or TRBD2 (5 bases each). V lost 0 bases to trimming and J lost 5 bases, with 11 bases between them. Germline V gene lookup returns CDR1 SGHNT and CDR2 YYREEE (reference sequence). The CDR3 runs to 14 residues. CDR3 coding DNA: TGTGCCAGCAGCTTGGGACAGCGGATGGAGACCCAGTACTTC. This sequence encodes CASSLGQRMETQYF.

This clone appeared a single time. V is TRBV6-1 and J is TRBJ1-3; 8 bases match TRBD1. Germline CDR1 is MNHNS and CDR2 is SASEGT. Unmatched junction bases numbered 3, after V lost 4 bases and J lost 1 base. CDR3 length: 15 residues. CDR3 in DNA: TGTGCCAGCAGTGTTGGACAGGGTTCTGGAAACACCATATATTTT. Translation: CASSVGQGSGNTIYF.

Comment on this clone: The sample holds other DNA sequences that translate to the same CDR3. The chain uses TRBV28 and TRBJ1-4; 7 bases line up with TRBD1. The CDR3 has 14 amino acids. The V gene's germline CDR1 is MDHEN and CDR2 SYDVKM. V shed 4 bases and J 10 bases; nucleotides not matched to a gene: 9. Here the CDR3 DNA reads TGTGCCAGCAGTTACAGGGGAGAATCTCGAAAACTGTTTTTT. The encoded protein is CASSYRGESRKLFF.

The DNA of the CDR3 is TGTGCCAGCACTAACAGTGGCTCCTACGAGCAGTACTTC. Protein product: CASTNSGSYEQYF. The chain employs TRBV7-9 and TRBJ2-7; D ambiguous. There are 13 residues in the CDR3. The V gene lost 7 bases and the J gene lost 0 bases, with 10 bases spanning the gap. Germline V gene lookup returns CDR1 SEHNR and CDR2 FQNEAQ (reference sequence).

V usage is TRBV11-2 and J usage is TRBJ2-3; D is ambiguous. CDR3 length: 14 residues. Germline V gene lookup returns CDR1 SGHAT and CDR2 FQNNGV. V was cut by 1 base and J by 8 bases, with 13 bases left in between. The CDR3 sequence: CASSLVVRPRTQYF. The DNA of the CDR3 is TGTGCCAGCAGCTTAGTAGTCCGGCCGCGTACGCAGTATTTT.

This chain links TRBV6-5 with TRBJ1-5, with D maybe TRBD1 (5 bases). The CDR3 runs to 14 residues. Germline assignment: CDR1 MNHEY and CDR2 SVGAGI. V lost 3 bases and J lost 11, with 17 bases in between. The CDR3 DNA reads TGTGCCAGCAGTTATTCAGGGCAGGACTGGTCCCAGCATTTT. It encodes CASSYSGQDWSQHF.

This chain connects TRBV27 to TRBJ2-7, with unresolved D. Trimming stripped 3 bases from V and 1 base from J, with 7 bases between. From germline, CDR1 is MNHEY and CDR2 SMNVEV (reference sequence). This CDR3 region has 13 residues. The CDR3 protein is CASSFRNSYEQYF. For the CDR3, the DNA is TGTGCCAGCAGTTTCCGGAATTCCTACGAGCAGTACTTC.

This chain links TRBV5-1 with TRBJ2-1, with a tentative D call TRBD1 (6 bases). The CDR3 has 16 amino acids. V gave up 4 bases and J gave up 0 bases, with 14 bases separating them. Germline V gene sequence: CDR1 SGHRS, CDR2 YFSETQ. Here the CDR3 reads CASSEGDRNSYNEQFF. The CDR3 nucleotides are TGCGCCAGCAGCGAGGGGGATCGGAACTCCTACAATGAGCAGTTCTTC.

The chain recombines TRBV19 with TRBJ1-4; 7 bases agree with TRBD1. The CDR3 contains 14 residues. CDR1 and CDR2 (germline): LNHDA, SQIVND (reference sequence). V lost 5 bases and J lost 8; bases outside the gene matches: 8. CDR3 amino acids: CASSPGQWKEKLFF. The CDR3, as DNA: TGTGCCAGTAGTCCGGGACAGTGGAAAGAAAAACTGTTTTTT.

This clone showed up just a few times. V gene TRBV5-1 combines with J gene TRBJ1-1, with D uncertain. Germline-derived CDR1 and CDR2 are SGHRS and YFSETQ. Deletions cut 4 bases from V and 7 bases from J, with 11 bases between. CDR3 length: 12 amino acids. The CDR3 protein is CASSLTLGEAFF. CDR3 in DNA: TGCGCCAGCAGCCTTACCCTTGGTGAAGCTTTCTTT.

This clone has only a few counts. This rearrangement joins TRBV9 to TRBJ2-5; TRBD2 aligns across 8 bases. The CDR3 loop spans 16 amino acids. CDR1 SGDLS and CDR2 YYNGEE come from the germline V gene. The J segment lost 5 bases and the V segment lost 2 bases, leaving 11 bases of the junction unmatched. The CDR3 loop reads CASSVGSGEGWETQYF. The CDR3 DNA is TGTGCCAGCAGCGTCGGTAGCGGGGAGGGATGGGAGACCCAGTACTTC.

This rearrangement joins TRBV18 to TRBJ2-3, with D unresolved. Trimming left V 2 bases short and J 0 bases short, with 6 bases between. The CDR3 has 14 amino acids. The germline CDR1 and CDR2 sequences are KGHSH and LQKENI. CDR3 DNA sequence: TGTGCCAGCTCACCAGGGTTAAGCACAGATACGCAGTATTTT. Its translation is CASSPGLSTDTQYF.

Worth noting for this clone: One junction end does not reproduce the germline sequence, and a read error may be involved. V gene TRBV6-5 combines with J gene TRBJ1-2; the D is unclear. Per the germline V gene, CDR1 is MNHEY and CDR2 is SVGAGI. The CDR3 is 16 amino acids. The CDR3 sequence: CASSYSVASANYGHTF. CDR3 coding DNA: TGTGCCAGCAGTTACTCGGTCGCGTCAGCTAACTATGGCCACACCTTC.

CDR3 sequence (DNA): TGCGCCAGCAGCTTATTAGGTAGCCAGGAGACCCAGTACTTC. As protein: CASSLLGSQETQYF. The rearrangement links TRBV5-1 to TRBJ2-5; D is uncertain. This CDR3 contains 14 residues. The germline gives CDR1 SGHRS, CDR2 YFSETQ. Trimming pared 2 bases from V and 5 bases from J, leaving 13 bases between.

The rearrangement joins TRBV19 to TRBJ1-1, with 8 bases identical to TRBD1. Germline V CDR1 and CDR2: LNHDA, SQIVND (reference sequence). The CDR3 extends over 12 amino acids. Trimming took 8 bases from V and 3 from J; bases not matched to a gene: 2. The CDR3 is CASGQGDTEAFF. For the CDR3, the DNA is TGTGCCAGTGGACAGGGCGACACTGAAGCTTTCTTT.